The source of this T cell receptor (beta chain) is a study of cytomegalovirus exposure and HLA in healthy donors. Study-level results: Analyses of presence and absence presupposed an approximately uniform sequencing depth across donors. Cytomegalovirus-associated status was assigned to some 160 TCR beta chains. A later analysis, which compared TCR beta chains of equal frequency, found the HLA-associated ones more clonally expanded.

In the PCR, 60 Vbeta and 13 Jbeta primers were used. The data were produced by immunoSEQ multiplex PCR, yet TCRdb's version contains in-frame clones alone and is incomplete. This table has approximately 150,000 clones, about 79% appearing once. In the case of this clone: Its cognate antigen is unknown.

The germline gives CDR1 KGHSH, CDR2 LQKENI. This CDR3 has 13 amino acids. Trimming cost V 4 bases and J 1 base, with 7 bases left between them. Sequencing was performed on PBMCs. This TCR came from a woman aged 30 to 39 in good health and CMV-seronegative. The V gene is TRBV18, the J gene TRBJ2-5; D is unclear. The CDR3 DNA is TGTGCCAGCTCACGTGGGCGCCAAGAGACCCAGTACTTC. This gives the protein CASSRGRQETQYF.